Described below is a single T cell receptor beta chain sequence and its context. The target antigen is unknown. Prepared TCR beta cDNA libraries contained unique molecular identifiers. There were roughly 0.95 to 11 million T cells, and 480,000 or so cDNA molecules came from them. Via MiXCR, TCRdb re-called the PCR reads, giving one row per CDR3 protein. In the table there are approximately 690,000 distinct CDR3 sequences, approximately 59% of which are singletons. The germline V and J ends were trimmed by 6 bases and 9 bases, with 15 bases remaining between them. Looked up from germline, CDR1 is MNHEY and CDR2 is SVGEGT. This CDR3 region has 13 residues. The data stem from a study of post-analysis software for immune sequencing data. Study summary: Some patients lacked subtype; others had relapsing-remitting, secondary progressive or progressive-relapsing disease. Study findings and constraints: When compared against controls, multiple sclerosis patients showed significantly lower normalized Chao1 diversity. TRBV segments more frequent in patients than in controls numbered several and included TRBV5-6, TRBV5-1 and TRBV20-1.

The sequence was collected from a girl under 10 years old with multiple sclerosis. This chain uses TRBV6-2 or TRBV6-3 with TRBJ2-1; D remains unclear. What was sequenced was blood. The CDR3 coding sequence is TGTGCCAGCAGACCGTCTGCATCTACTGAGCAGTTCTTC. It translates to CASRPSASTEQFF.